Given below is one TCR beta chain in context. Its antigen is still unknown. TCR beta CDR3 regions were amplified from RNA transcripts. First-round RT-PCR targeting the TCR CDR3 was performed with the HTBI primer set. TCRdb itself ran the multiplex PCR reads through MiXCR, one entry per CDR3 protein. The repertoire holds around 440,000 distinct CDR3 sequences, with roughly 14% as singletons. The data were taken from a study of T cells in Graves' hyperthyroidism and ophthalmopathy. Study-wide findings and caveats: Ophthalmopathy, which appeared later, was predicted by the model a median about 6.8 months before onset. Ophthalmopathy cases were set apart from stable hyperthyroidism by a 13 V-J model.

No progression to ophthalmopathy during 18 months of follow-up defined stable disease. Patients aged 18 to 65 had newly diagnosed hyperthyroidism that had lasted under 2 months. The sample comprised blood. The clonotype originates from a woman aged 18 to 35 with Graves' hyperthyroidism.

This CDR3 reads CAATREAILGNTIYF. For the CDR3, the DNA is TGTGCCGCGACGAGGGAGGCGATTTTAGGAAACACCATATATTTT. V and J are TRBV7-9 and TRBJ1-3; no clear D gene. V was trimmed by 11 bases and J by 4 bases, leaving 21 bases between them. This CDR3 spans 15 amino acids. The germline gives CDR1 SEHNR, CDR2 FQNEAQ (reference sequence).